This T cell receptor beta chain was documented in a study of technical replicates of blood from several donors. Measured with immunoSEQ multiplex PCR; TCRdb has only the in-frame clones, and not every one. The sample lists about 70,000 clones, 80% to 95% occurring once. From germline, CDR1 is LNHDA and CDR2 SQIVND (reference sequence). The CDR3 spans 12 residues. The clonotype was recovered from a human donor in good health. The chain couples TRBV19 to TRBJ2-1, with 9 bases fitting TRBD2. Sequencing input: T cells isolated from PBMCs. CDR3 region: CASGRGPSEQFF. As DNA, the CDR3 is TGTGCTAGCGGGAGAGGGCCCAGTGAGCAGTTCTTC.